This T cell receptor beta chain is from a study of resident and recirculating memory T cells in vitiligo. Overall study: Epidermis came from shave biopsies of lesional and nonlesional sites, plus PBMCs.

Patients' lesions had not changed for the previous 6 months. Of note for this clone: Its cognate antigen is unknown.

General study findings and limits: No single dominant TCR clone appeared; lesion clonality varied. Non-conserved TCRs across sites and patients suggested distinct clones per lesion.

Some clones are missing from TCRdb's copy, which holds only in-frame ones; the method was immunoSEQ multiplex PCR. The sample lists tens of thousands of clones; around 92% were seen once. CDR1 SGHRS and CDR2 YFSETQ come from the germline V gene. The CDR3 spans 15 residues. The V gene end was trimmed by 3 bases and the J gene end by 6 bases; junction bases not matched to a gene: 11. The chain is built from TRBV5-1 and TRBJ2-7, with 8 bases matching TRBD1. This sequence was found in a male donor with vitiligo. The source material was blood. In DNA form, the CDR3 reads TGCGCCAGCAGCTCTCGACCGGGACAGGAATCCGAGCAGTACTTC. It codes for CASSSRPGQESEQYF.